This entry is about one T cell receptor beta chain. In the same sample, other DNA sequences code for this CDR3. This sample was included in a study of PD-1 blockade in mismatch repair-deficient tumors. V dropped 3 bases and J dropped 1 base, with 10 bases sitting between them. Germline V gene lookup returns CDR1 SQVTM and CDR2 ANQGSEA. The CDR3 has 14 residues. The repertoire was sequenced with immunoSEQ multiplex PCR; TCRdb's copy has only in-frame clones and lacks some. The table has around 100,000 clones, around 80% seen once. Sequenced here: peripheral blood, sampled approximately 60 weeks after starting pembrolizumab. The clonotype comes from an adult with mismatch repair-deficient cancer. The chain is built from TRBV29-1 and TRBJ2-1; maybe TRBD2 (5 bases). This CDR3 is CSVEGGSSYNEQFF. The DNA of the CDR3 is TGCAGCGTTGAGGGTGGGAGTTCCTACAATGAGCAGTTCTTC.